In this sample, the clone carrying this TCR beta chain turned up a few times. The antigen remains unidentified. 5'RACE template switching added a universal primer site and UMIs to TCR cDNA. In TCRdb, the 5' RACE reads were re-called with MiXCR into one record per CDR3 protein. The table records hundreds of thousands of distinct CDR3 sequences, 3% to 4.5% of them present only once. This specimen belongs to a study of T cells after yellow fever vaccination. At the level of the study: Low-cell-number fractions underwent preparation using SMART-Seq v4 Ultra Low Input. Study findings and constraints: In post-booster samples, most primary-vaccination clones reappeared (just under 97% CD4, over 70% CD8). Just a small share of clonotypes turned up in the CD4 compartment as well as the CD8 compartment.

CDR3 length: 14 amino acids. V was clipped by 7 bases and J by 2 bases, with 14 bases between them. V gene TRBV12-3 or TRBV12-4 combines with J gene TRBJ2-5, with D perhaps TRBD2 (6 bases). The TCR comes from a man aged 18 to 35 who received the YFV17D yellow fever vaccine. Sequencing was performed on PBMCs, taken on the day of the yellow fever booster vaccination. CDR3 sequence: CASNSAGLQETQYF. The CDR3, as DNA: TGTGCCAGCAACAGCGCGGGACTTCAAGAGACCCAGTACTTC.